Shown below are 27 T cell receptor beta chains from a single sample sequenced in a study of a mutant IDH1 vaccine in newly diagnosed glioma. Time point given: week 35, safety follow-up. Vaccination used 300 ug of mutant IDH1 20-mer peptide per dose, with topical imiquimod. What these receptors recognize is not known. Generated by immunoSEQ multiplex PCR, the TCRdb table keeps only in-frame clones and is missing some. The sample has 40,000 to 55,000 clones, 70% to 85% seen once; the top ten hold roughly 6.2%. The sample in question was PBMCs, obtained from a glioma patient whose treatment included an IDH1 peptide vaccine. These receptors all come from a man aged 35 to 55 with glioma.

The CDR3 DNA is TGTGCCAGCAGTACTCTGACAGGGGGAAACACCGGGGAGCTGTTTTTT. Translated: CASSTLTGGNTGELFF. V is TRBV7-9 and J is TRBJ2-2, with 9 bases that match TRBD1. The germline gives CDR1 SEHNR, CDR2 FQNEAQ (reference sequence). This CDR3 comprises 16 residues. With V trimmed by 6 bases and J by 2 bases, 7 bases remained unmatched.

This clone came up once. This chain uses TRBV18 with TRBJ1-4; the match to TRBD1 covers 7 bases. This CDR3 region has 15 residues. Germline V gives CDR1 KGHSH, CDR2 LQKENI. Unmatched junction bases numbered 9, after V lost 3 bases and J lost 8 bases. DNA of the CDR3: TGTGCCAGCTCACCGAACGACAGGGCGAACGAAAAACTGTTTTTT. This sequence encodes CASSPNDRANEKLFF. Looking up the rest from reference TRBV18 and TRBJ1-4 gives the full variable domain: NAGVMQNPRHLVRRRGQEARLRCSPMKGHSHVYWYRQLPEEGLKFMVYLQKENIIDESGMPKERFSAEFPKEGPSILRIQQVVRGDSAAYFCASSPNDRANEKLFFGSGTQLSVL.

As regards this clone: The sample has other DNA sequences that encode this CDR3 too. This chain links TRBV5-6 with TRBJ1-6; D uncertain. With 3 bases removed from V and 2 bases from J, the gap between germline ends came to 0 bases. Germline-derived CDR1 and CDR2 are SGHDT and YYEEEE. The length of the CDR3 is 12 residues. In DNA form, the CDR3 reads TGTGCCAGCAGCTCCTATAATTCACCCCTCCACTTT. This encodes CASSSYNSPLHF.

The chain has TRBV30 and TRBJ1-2; D is perhaps TRBD1 (6 bases). This CDR3 contains 9 residues. CDR1 is GTSNPN and CDR2 is SVGIG in the germline V gene (reference sequence). V lost 7 bases and J 8 bases, leaving 8 bases between the germline ends. CDR3 bases: TGTGCCTCTCAGGGGGGCTACACCTTC. This encodes CASQGGYTF. The entire variable domain, with the rest obtained from reference TRBV30 and TRBJ1-2, is as follows: SQTIHQWPATLVQPVGSPLSLECTVEGTSNPNLYWYRQAAGRGLQLLFYSVGIGQISSEVPQNLSASRPQDRQFILSSKKLLLSDSGFYLCASQGGYTFGSGTRLTVV.

The V and J genes are TRBV5-1 and TRBJ1-1, with a tentative D call TRBD1 (6 bases). Germline assignment: CDR1 SGHRS and CDR2 YFSETQ. CDR3 size: 13 residues. The V end was cut by 2 bases, the J end by 4 bases, with 9 bases between. The CDR3 region is CASSFLDSTEAFF. CDR3 bases: TGCGCCAGCAGCTTTTTGGACAGCACTGAAGCTTTCTTT.

V is TRBV6-5 and J is TRBJ1-5, with TRBD1 matching 8 bases. CDR1 is MNHEY, CDR2 SVGAGI, per germline. J gave up 7 bases and V 4 bases, and 3 bases lay outside the gene matches. The CDR3 contains 13 residues. DNA for the CDR3: TGTGCCAGCAGTTCCGGACAGGGCCAGCCCCAGCATTTT. Translated, it gives CASSSGQGQPQHF.

V and J are TRBV18 and TRBJ1-2; D is unresolved. The CDR3 runs 13 residues. Looked up from germline, CDR1 is KGHSH and CDR2 is LQKENI. V was cut by 1 base and J by 4 bases, with 7 bases left in between. The CDR3 DNA is TGTGCCAGCTCACCACAGTCCGTCTATGGCTACACCTTC. Translated, it gives CASSPQSVYGYTF. The full variable domain, with the rest looked up from reference TRBV18 and TRBJ1-2, is NAGVMQNPRHLVRRRGQEARLRCSPMKGHSHVYWYRQLPEEGLKFMVYLQKENIIDESGMPKERFSAEFPKEGPSILRIQQVVRGDSAAYFCASSPQSVYGYTFGSGTRLTVV.

The chain couples TRBV11-2 to TRBJ1-3, with D unclear. There are 18 residues in the CDR3. Germline V lookup: CDR1 SGHAT, CDR2 FQNNGV. V was clipped by 1 base and J by 0 bases, with 16 bases between them. CDR3 loop: CASSLGPLRFSSGNTIYF. CDR3 sequence (DNA): TGTGCCAGCAGCTTAGGACCCCTCCGATTTAGCTCTGGAAACACCATATATTTT.

The chain couples TRBV5-1 to TRBJ1-2, with TRBD1 matching 9 bases. The junction had 13 bases not matched to a gene; V was cut back by 5 bases and J by 5 bases. Germline CDR1 and CDR2: SGHRS and YFSETQ. The length of the CDR3 is 16 residues. Here the CDR3 reads CASRAGDGQGKYGYTF. For the CDR3, the DNA is TGCGCCAGCAGAGCTGGTGACGGACAGGGGAAATATGGCTACACCTTC.

The J gene is TRBJ1-1, the V gene TRBV5-4; tentatively, D is TRBD1 (5 bases). Germline V CDR1 and CDR2: SGHNT, YYREEE (reference sequence). Trimming left V 6 bases short and J 3 bases short, with 15 bases between. The CDR3 sequence is 14 residues long. CDR3 coding DNA: TGTGCCAGCACCACGGGGCGGGGGGACACTGAAGCTTTCTTT. Protein: CASTTGRGDTEAFF.

The rearrangement uses TRBV9 and TRBJ1-2; 7 bases align to TRBD1. The germline V gene encodes CDR1 SGDLS and CDR2 YYNGEE. The CDR3 totals 14 residues. Trimming took 4 bases from V and 0 from J; bases not matched to a gene: 3. The CDR3 here is CASSLGTANYGYTF. The CDR3, as DNA: TGTGCCAGCAGCCTCGGGACAGCTAACTATGGCTACACCTTC.

The rearrangement uses TRBV5-1 and TRBJ2-7; no clear D gene. V lost 5 bases, J lost 0 bases, and 9 bases lay in between. This CDR3 contains 13 residues. The germline CDR1 and CDR2 sequences are SGHRS and YFSETQ. The CDR3 protein is CASRAESSYEQYF. DNA of the CDR3: TGCGCCAGCAGGGCGGAAAGCTCCTACGAGCAGTACTTC.

DNA of the CDR3: TGCGCCAGCAGTGAGCCTGAGGACGCTACCTACGAGCAGTACTTC. Translation: CASSEPEDATYEQYF. The chain joins TRBV10-2 to TRBJ2-7; D uncertain. The CDR3 runs 15 residues. V was clipped by 2 bases and J by 2 bases, with 13 bases between them. Germline CDR1 and CDR2: WSHSY and SAAADI.

By proportion, this clone is medium-sized (0.01 to 0.1%). This rearrangement joins TRBV25-1 to TRBJ2-1; 7 nucleotides line up with TRBD2. Unmatched junction bases numbered 10, after V lost 3 bases and J lost 11 bases. Germline V gives CDR1 MGHDK, CDR2 SYGVNS. CDR3 size: 14 residues. In DNA, the CDR3 is TGTGCCAGCAGTGATCCGAGACTAGCTTCCCAGCAGTTCTTC. Translation gives CASSDPRLASQQFF.

The gene calls are TRBV2 and TRBJ1-4; the match to TRBD1 covers 9 bases. J lost 7 bases, V lost 7 bases, and 13 bases had no gene match. The germline V gene encodes CDR1 SNHLY and CDR2 FYNNEI. This CDR3 has 16 residues. The CDR3 region is CASIQVKGTGSEKLFF. The CDR3 DNA sequence: TGTGCCAGCATCCAAGTGAAAGGGACAGGGAGTGAAAAACTGTTTTTT. The whole variable domain, remainder taken from reference TRBV2 and TRBJ1-4, is EPEVTQTPSHQVTQMGQEVILRCVPISNHLYFYWYRQILGQKVEFLVSFYNNEISEKSEIFDDQFSVERPDGSNFTLKIRSTKLEDSAMYFCASIQVKGTGSEKLFFGSGTQLSVL.

This sequence joins TRBV6-5 and TRBJ1-1; D is unresolved. The CDR3 runs to 13 residues. V lost 0 bases and J 2 bases, leaving 4 bases between the germline ends. Germline V gene data show CDR1 as MNHEY and CDR2 as SVGAGI. DNA of the CDR3: TGTGCCAGCAGTTACTCTACTAACACTGAAGCTTTCTTT. Translation gives CASSYSTNTEAFF.

The chain employs TRBV19 and TRBJ1-5; D may be TRBD1 (6 bases). Trimming shortened V by 7 bases and J by 0 bases, and 13 bases separated the two germline ends. The CDR3 totals 15 residues. Per germline, CDR1 LNHDA and CDR2 SQIVND (reference sequence). CDR3 sequence reads: CASIDQGNSNQPQHF. DNA of the CDR3: TGTGCCAGTATCGATCAGGGGAATAGCAATCAGCCCCAGCATTTT. The full variable domain, with the rest looked up from reference TRBV19 and TRBJ1-5, is DGGITQSPKYLFRKEGQNVTLSCEQNLNHDAMYWYRQDPGQGLRLIYYSQIVNDFQKGDIAEGYSVSREKKESFPLTVTSAQKNPTAFYLCASIDQGNSNQPQHFGDGTRLSIL.

As concerns this clone: In the same sample, other DNA sequences code for this CDR3. The CDR3 nucleotides read TGTGCCAGCAGCCCAGGGAGCAATCAGCCCCAGCATTTT. Amino acid sequence: CASSPGSNQPQHF. The chain uses TRBV5-6 and TRBJ1-5, with D possibly matching TRBD1 (5 bases). The CDR3 has 13 residues. From germline, CDR1 is SGHDT and CDR2 YYEEEE. Deletions cut 4 bases from V and 1 base from J, with 6 bases between. The full variable domain, with the rest looked up from reference TRBV5-6 and TRBJ1-5, is DAGVTQSPTHLIKTRGQQVTLRCSPKSGHDTVSWYQQALGQGPQFIFQYYEEEERQRGNFPDRFSGHQFPNYSSELNVNALLLGDSALYLCASSPGSNQPQHFGDGTRLSIL.

The rearrangement joins TRBV6-5 to TRBJ1-6; D is unclear. The CDR3 length is 13 residues. Germline V gene lookup returns CDR1 MNHEY and CDR2 SVGAGI. V was trimmed by 8 bases and J by 4 bases, leaving 9 bases between them. CDR3 DNA: TGTGCCAGCTGCCGGGAGTATAATTCACCCCTCCACTTT. Translated: CASCREYNSPLHF.

The CDR3 loop reads CSARRAVEQYF. The CDR3 region has the DNA TGCAGTGCTAGGCGGGCCGTCGAGCAGTACTTC. The gene calls are TRBV20-1 and TRBJ2-7; D might be TRBD2 (5 bases). The CDR3 runs 11 residues. The ends were cut back, 3 bases at V and 6 bases at J, with 9 bases in the middle. Germline V gives CDR1 DFQATT, CDR2 SNEGSKA (reference sequence).

The J gene is TRBJ2-6, the V gene TRBV18, with TRBD1 matching 9 bases. The CDR3 length is 17 residues. The germline V gene has CDR1 KGHSH and CDR2 LQKENI. V lost 5 bases to trimming and J lost 1 base; unmatched junction nucleotides: 6. The DNA of the CDR3 is TGTGCCAGCTCAATCACCGGGACAGGGTCTGGGGCCAACGTCCTGACTTTC. Its protein product is CASSITGTGSGANVLTF.

Points on this clone: Relative to the germline gene, one junction end is altered; a read error may explain this. This sequence joins TRBV10-1 and TRBJ2-3, with TRBD2 as a possible D gene (7 bases). The germline V gene has CDR1 WNHNN and CDR2 SYGVQD (reference sequence). The CDR3 is 13 residues long. The DNA of the CDR3 is TGCGCCAGCAGTCCGGGGGGCACCGATACGCAGTATTTT. This codes for CASSPGGTDTQYF.

The V gene is TRBV5-6, the J gene TRBJ2-7, with 7 bases fitting TRBD1. The CDR3 contains 13 residues. Germline V gene sequence: CDR1 SGHDT, CDR2 YYEEEE. The V segment lost 10 bases and the J segment 0 bases; nucleotides outside the gene matches: 7. Written as DNA, the CDR3 is TGTGCCGGAAGGGGGCAGGACTCCTACGAGCAGTACTTC. Translated, it gives CAGRGQDSYEQYF.

The chain employs TRBV5-4 and TRBJ1-4, with D uncertain. The CDR3 has 12 residues. The germline V gene has CDR1 SGHNT and CDR2 YYREEE (reference sequence). Trimming left V 5 bases short and J 5 bases short, with 7 bases between. The CDR3 DNA sequence: TGTGCCAGCAGGGACCGCAATGAAAAACTGTTTTTT. This codes for CASRDRNEKLFF.

This chain connects TRBV4-1 to TRBJ2-3, with 7 positions matching TRBD2. The CDR3 contains 20 residues. Germline V gene data show CDR1 as MGHRA and CDR2 as YSYEKL. Germline trimming cut 0 bases from V and 7 bases from J; bases unmatched to any gene: 22. CDR3 sequence: CASSQEGGQGQIAGVYTQYF. CDR3 nucleotides: TGCGCCAGCAGCCAAGAGGGTGGGCAGGGCCAAATTGCGGGAGTTTATACGCAGTATTTT.

This clone has more than one count but fewer than ten. The chain is built from TRBV7-2 and TRBJ2-5, with a weak D call TRBD2 (5 bases). The germline V gene has CDR1 SGHTA and CDR2 FQGNSA. The CDR3 consists of 15 residues. V was pared by 1 base and J by 5 bases, with 14 bases between. CDR3 nucleotides: TGTGCCAGCAGCTTAGACGGGCAGGCGGGCGAGACCCAGTACTTC. Encoded protein: CASSLDGQAGETQYF. The variable domain in full, with the rest retrieved from reference TRBV7-2 and TRBJ2-5, is GAGVSQSPSNKVTEKGKDVELRCDPISGHTALYWYRQSLGQGLEFLIYFQGNSAPDKSGLPSDRFSAERTGGSVSTLTIQRTQQEDSAVYLCASSLDGQAGETQYFGPGTRLLVL.

This chain joins TRBV4-1 and TRBJ1-5; the D gene is possibly TRBD1 (5 bases). The length of the CDR3 is 15 residues. The germline V gene has CDR1 MGHRA and CDR2 YSYEKL. Trimming left V 4 bases short and J 3 bases short, with 13 bases between. CDR3 in DNA: TGCGCCAGCAGCCGCAGCGGGACGCACAATCAGCCCCAGCATTTT. It yields the protein CASSRSGTHNQPQHF.